This TCR beta chain was sequenced in a study of blood T cell repertoires in COVID-19. Study-level information: Acute and convalescent COVID-19 specimens originated in the United States, Italy and Spain. The cDNA or gDNA used as material had been derived from T cells, B-cell-depleted T cells, or PBMCs.

The CDR3 spans 15 residues. Germline CDR1 SGHTA, CDR2 FQGTGA. The V end was cut by 2 bases, the J end by 0 bases, with 8 bases between. Authors' processing steps: Amplification of reference gene primers provided the estimated nucleated cell counts. TCRdb's table, derived via immunoSEQ multiplex PCR, lists solely in-frame clones and lacks some. V, J and clone size derive from that table, while D and trimming were established from the DNA sequence. The data contain over 250,000 clones, roughly 85% of them singletons. This chain connects TRBV7-3 to TRBJ2-1; no definite D call. The TCR was taken from a middle-aged man with active or convalescent COVID-19. The sequencing sample was made of peripheral blood. The CDR3 here is CASSLYPSSYNEQFF. The DNA of the CDR3 is TGTGCCAGCAGCTTATATCCGAGCTCCTACAATGAGCAGTTCTTC.